These 30 T cell receptor beta chains share one sample of origin, sequenced in a study of PD-1 blockade in classical Hodgkin lymphoma. Noted time point: cycle 4 day 1 (C4D1), after around six weeks of nivolumab. Exposure to brentuximab vedotin varied, and each patient had relapsed following autologous stem cell transplantation. The assay was immunoSEQ multiplex PCR, and TCRdb's table has in-frame clones only and misses some. The table records nearly 50,000 clones, around 74% of them present only once. The source was peripheral blood mononuclear cells (PBMCs), collected before the fourth cycle of nivolumab. The receptor set was obtained from a human donor with classical Hodgkin lymphoma.

The J gene is TRBJ2-1, the V gene TRBV20-1; 7 bases map to TRBD2. The CDR3 runs 11 residues. Germline-derived CDR1 and CDR2 are DFQATT and SNEGSKA (reference sequence). Trimming at V came to 4 bases and at J to 9 bases, leaving 3 bases not matched to a gene. The CDR3 protein is CSATGGSEQFF. DNA for the CDR3: TGCAGTGCTACGGGGGGTTCTGAGCAGTTCTTC.

V gene TRBV7-2 combines with J gene TRBJ2-7, with D perhaps matching TRBD2 (7 bases). Germline V gene sequence: CDR1 SGHTA, CDR2 FQGNSA. The CDR3 covers 15 residues. The germline V and J ends were trimmed by 1 base and 5 bases, with 15 bases remaining between them. The CDR3 loop is CASSLDGGLPHEQYF. The CDR3, as DNA: TGTGCCAGCAGCTTAGACGGGGGGCTACCCCACGAGCAGTACTTC.

This clone was counted many times. V gene TRBV9 combines with J gene TRBJ2-7; tentative D call: TRBD2 (6 bases). Looked up from germline, CDR1 is SGDLS and CDR2 is YYNGEE. V dropped 0 bases and J dropped 6 bases, with 13 bases sitting between them. This CDR3 has 14 residues. The CDR3 nucleotides read TGTGCCAGCAGCGTAGGGGGGGATTACTCCGAGCAGTACTTC. Amino acids: CASSVGGDYSEQYF.

For the CDR3, the DNA is TGTGCCAGCAGTTACTCAGGGGGCAATCACAATGAGCAGTTCTTC. Translation: CASSYSGGNHNEQFF. The rearrangement joins TRBV6-6 to TRBJ2-1; 7 bases line up with TRBD1. The germline V gene encodes CDR1 MNHNY and CDR2 SVGAGI (reference sequence). The CDR3 sequence is 15 residues long. J lost 5 bases, V lost 0 bases, and 4 bases had no gene match.

This clone appeared once. This chain connects TRBV6-5 to TRBJ2-5, with D uncertain. Trimming shortened V by 5 bases and J by 5 bases, and 6 bases separated the two germline ends. CDR1 and CDR2 (germline): MNHEY, SVGAGI. CDR3 length: 11 amino acids. The CDR3 spells CASSHGETQYF. The CDR3 DNA follows: TGTGCCAGCAGTCACGGGGAGACCCAGTACTTC.

This chain uses TRBV4-3 with TRBJ2-3; D ambiguous. CDR1 is LGHNA and CDR2 is YSLEER in the germline V gene. Trimming left V 1 base short and J 6 bases short, with 17 bases between. The CDR3 runs 16 residues. The CDR3 bases are TGCGCCAGCAGCCAAGGAGCCACCAACCTGGTTGATACGCAGTATTTT. It encodes CASSQGATNLVDTQYF.

This clone appeared a few times. This chain connects TRBV5-1 to TRBJ2-7; unclear D gene. The CDR3 is made up of 14 amino acids. CDR1 and CDR2 from the germline V gene are SGHRS and YFSETQ. The ends were cut back, 0 bases at V and 0 bases at J, with 7 bases in the middle. The CDR3, as DNA: TGCGCCAGCAGCTTGGCCGGCGGCTCCTACGAGCAGTACTTC. This gives the protein CASSLAGGSYEQYF.

This chain uses TRBV7-9 with TRBJ1-1; no definite D call. Germline CDR1 and CDR2: SEHNR and FQNEAQ (reference sequence). The germline V and J ends were trimmed by 1 base and 10 bases, with 10 bases remaining between them. The CDR3 is made up of 12 amino acids. Here the CDR3 reads CASSLEVAGAFF. The DNA for the CDR3 is TGTGCCAGCAGCTTAGAAGTGGCAGGAGCTTTCTTT.

The genes are TRBV29-1 and TRBJ1-1; D not resolved. CDR1 SQVTM and CDR2 ANQGSEA come from the germline V gene. The germline V and J ends were trimmed by 1 base and 2 bases, with 17 bases remaining between them. The CDR3 covers 16 residues. CDR3 DNA sequence: TGCAGCGTTGAAGGAAAGGGTGGACGGACCAACACTGAAGCTTTCTTT. Translating gives CSVEGKGGRTNTEAFF.

This chain uses TRBV28 with TRBJ2-4; D not certain. Trimming stripped 3 bases from V and 8 bases from J, with 11 bases between. The CDR3 consists of 13 residues. CDR1 and CDR2 (germline): MDHEN, SYDVKM. In DNA form, the CDR3 reads TGTGCCAGCAGTTTCTCCCTAAGGTACATTCAGTACTTC. Translation gives CASSFSLRYIQYF.

This chain uses TRBV4-1 with TRBJ1-4, with 8 bases that match TRBD1. V was clipped by 4 bases and J by 4 bases; unmatched bases: 8. The CDR3 covers 16 residues. In germline, CDR1 is MGHRA, CDR2 YSYEKL. CDR3 DNA: TGCGCCAGCAGCCTGAGGGCAGGGGGCAGTAATGAAAAACTGTTTTTT. As protein: CASSLRAGGSNEKLFF.

J is TRBJ2-5 and V is TRBV29-1; 9 bases are a match to TRBD2. The CDR3 spans 14 residues. Germline V gives CDR1 SQVTM, CDR2 ANQGSEA. The V gene end was trimmed by 8 bases and the J gene end by 4 bases; junction bases not matched to a gene: 11. The CDR3 loop is CSLSGRGLGETQYF. The CDR3 coding sequence is TGCAGCCTTAGCGGGAGAGGCTTAGGAGAGACCCAGTACTTC.

This chain's CDR3 is CASAQVTDYNEQFF. Here the CDR3 DNA reads TGTGCCAGCGCCCAGGTGACAGACTACAATGAGCAGTTCTTC. The chain recombines TRBV9 with TRBJ2-1; D may be TRBD1 (5 bases). Per germline, CDR1 SGDLS and CDR2 YYNGEE. There are 14 residues in the CDR3. V dropped 7 bases and J dropped 3 bases, with 14 bases sitting between them.

This clone appeared a single time. The rearrangement links TRBV4-1 to TRBJ2-3; 9 bases align to TRBD2. Germline values: CDR1 MGHRA, CDR2 YSYEKL. This CDR3 region has 16 residues. The V and J ends lost 3 bases and 2 bases, in that order; junction bases with no gene match: 6. CDR3 loop: CASSQRAGGLTDTQYF. The CDR3 coding sequence is TGCGCCAGCAGCCAGAGAGCGGGAGGCCTCACAGATACGCAGTATTTT.

This chain uses TRBV6-1 with TRBJ2-5; no firm D call. V shed 1 base and J shed 5 bases, with 17 bases lying between them. This CDR3 has 16 residues. Germline V lookup: CDR1 MNHNS, CDR2 SASEGT. CDR3 sequence reads: CASSEVGISSWETQYF. The CDR3 DNA sequence: TGTGCCAGCAGTGAAGTGGGTATATCCTCGTGGGAGACCCAGTACTTC.

This clone has just a few counts. The genes are TRBV7-2 and TRBJ2-1; tentative D call: TRBD2 (6 bases). Germline lookup yields CDR1 SGHTA and CDR2 FQGNSA. The CDR3 is 16 residues long. Trimming stripped 2 bases from V and 5 bases from J, with 16 bases between. CDR3 nucleotides: TGTGCCAGCAGCTTAATATCGGGACTGATTAACAATGAGCAGTTCTTC. Amino acids: CASSLISGLINNEQFF.

This rearrangement joins TRBV5-1 to TRBJ1-1; D is uncertain. This CDR3 spans 13 amino acids. Deletions cut 1 base from V and 5 bases from J, with 9 bases between. CDR1 is SGHRS and CDR2 is YFSETQ in the germline V gene. The CDR3 reads CASSLLLGTEAFF. The CDR3 DNA reads as TGCGCCAGCAGCTTGCTCTTAGGGACTGAAGCTTTCTTT.

The chain links TRBV6-6 to TRBJ2-7, with TRBD2 identical over 10 bases. The trim removed 2 bases at V and 2 bases at J, leaving 3 bases unmatched. Germline CDR1 is MNHNY and CDR2 is SVGAGI (reference sequence). The CDR3 contains 15 residues. The CDR3 DNA sequence: TGTGCCAGCAGTTACACTAGCGGGAAGGCCTACGAGCAGTACTTC. Translating gives CASSYTSGKAYEQYF.

This chain links TRBV5-8 with TRBJ2-1; D call uncertain. Looked up from germline, CDR1 is SGHTS and CDR2 is YDEGEE. V lost 6 bases, J lost 12 bases, and 19 bases lay in between. The CDR3 has 13 residues. CDR3 sequence (DNA): TGTGCCAGCAACACTAACGGATTCGGGCCGCAGTTCTTC. It codes for CASNTNGFGPQFF.

The chain has TRBV14 and TRBJ1-4, with D possibly being TRBD1 (5 bases). The CDR3 runs to 15 residues. From germline, CDR1 is SGHDN and CDR2 FVKESK. The V gene lost 4 bases and the J gene lost 4 bases, with 13 bases spanning the gap. CDR3 amino acids: CASSPTLGLNEKLFF. CDR3 nucleotide sequence: TGTGCCAGCAGCCCTACCTTGGGGCTTAATGAAAAACTGTTTTTT.

The chain uses TRBV6-5 and TRBJ1-2; D is perhaps TRBD1 (6 bases). The germline V gene has CDR1 MNHEY and CDR2 SVGAGI. The CDR3 covers 15 residues. Trimming pared 4 bases from V and 0 bases from J, leaving 12 bases between. This CDR3 reads CASSSGDRPNYGYTF. For the CDR3, the DNA is TGTGCCAGCAGTTCTGGCGACAGGCCTAACTATGGCTACACCTTC.

This clone has just a few counts. V and J are TRBV28 and TRBJ2-1; D tentatively fits TRBD1 or TRBD2 (7 bases each). In germline, CDR1 is MDHEN, CDR2 SYDVKM. This CDR3 region has 16 residues. Trimming removed 4 bases at V and 6 bases at J, with 19 bases between. DNA of the CDR3: TGTGCCAGCAGTTCCTCTAGGGACTACAGGGGCAATGAGCAGTTCTTC. It specifies CASSSSRDYRGNEQFF.

This clone was observed once. The chain employs TRBV7-8 and TRBJ1-5; tentative D call: TRBD1 (5 bases). In germline, CDR1 is SGHVS, CDR2 FQNEAQ. This CDR3 has 13 residues. V lost 5 bases to trimming and J lost 2 bases, with 7 bases between them. CDR3 sequence: CASSPGRNQPQHF. The CDR3 region has the DNA TGTGCCAGCAGCCCAGGGCGCAATCAGCCCCAGCATTTT.

The chain carries TRBV9 and TRBJ2-3, with D maybe TRBD2 (5 bases). V dropped 4 bases and J dropped 2 bases, with 14 bases sitting between them. CDR1 and CDR2 from the germline V gene are SGDLS and YYNGEE. The CDR3 extends over 15 amino acids. In nucleotides, the CDR3 is TGTGCCAGCAGCTTAACAGCGGAGGTCACAGATACGCAGTATTTT. Translating it yields CASSLTAEVTDTQYF.

The chain employs TRBV5-1 and TRBJ2-1, with D tentatively TRBD2 (5 bases). Germline lookup yields CDR1 SGHRS and CDR2 YFSETQ. The V gene lost 3 bases and the J gene lost 5 bases, with 12 bases spanning the gap. The CDR3 is 14 amino acids. The CDR3, as DNA: TGCGCCAGCAGCTCTAGGGAGTATAACAATGAGCAGTTCTTC. As protein: CASSSREYNNEQFF.

In nucleotides, the CDR3 is TGCGCCAGCAGCCCGACACAGGTGAACGAGCAGTACTTC. Translation: CASSPTQVNEQYF. The chain employs TRBV4-3 and TRBJ2-7; D may be TRBD1 (5 bases). V shed 4 bases and J shed 5 bases, with 12 bases lying between them. Germline V gene data show CDR1 as LGHNA and CDR2 as YSLEER. This CDR3 is 13 amino acids long.

This clone was observed a few times. This chain uses TRBV10-3 with TRBJ2-1; D is possibly TRBD1 or TRBD2 (5 bases each). The CDR3 spans 14 residues. In germline, CDR1 is ENHRY, CDR2 SYGVKD. Trimming left V 10 bases short and J 6 bases short, with 19 bases between. This CDR3 reads CATATGTGANEQFF. The DNA for the CDR3 is TGTGCCACCGCTACCGGGACGGGTGCCAATGAGCAGTTCTTC.

This sequence joins TRBV10-2 and TRBJ2-7; TRBD2 aligns across 11 bases. The CDR3 has 14 residues. Trimming removed 6 bases from V and 0 bases from J; junction bases left unmatched: 1. CDR1 and CDR2 from the germline V gene are WSHSY and SAAADI. DNA of the CDR3: TGCGCCAGCAGGACTAGCGGGATCTCCTACGAGCAGTACTTC. This encodes CASRTSGISYEQYF.

The V and J genes are TRBV5-1 and TRBJ1-3; D gene uncertain. Germline V gives CDR1 SGHRS, CDR2 YFSETQ. The V gene lost 1 base and the J gene lost 0 bases, with 17 bases spanning the gap. This CDR3 region has 18 residues. The CDR3 reads CASSLSSPTSGSGNTIYF. The CDR3 DNA sequence: TGCGCCAGCAGCTTGTCCAGTCCGACCTCGGGCTCTGGAAACACCATATATTTT.

The chain recombines TRBV28 with TRBJ2-2, with TRBD2 matching 7 bases. Trimming at V came to 7 bases and at J to 5 bases, leaving 7 bases not matched to a gene. Germline V gene sequence: CDR1 MDHEN, CDR2 SYDVKM. The CDR3 runs to 14 residues. CDR3 residues: CASILRLATGELFF. The CDR3 coding sequence is TGTGCCAGCATCCTGCGACTAGCTACCGGGGAGCTGTTTTTT.